A selection of T cell receptor beta chains follows, all from one sample in a study of blood T cell repertoires in COVID-19. Only in-frame clones appear in the TCRdb table, and some are missing; sequencing was by immunoSEQ multiplex PCR. The repertoire holds more than 300,000 clones, with 85% to 90% as singletons. The sample taken for sequencing was peripheral blood. All receptors come from a woman between 65 and 79 years old with COVID-19, enrolled during active disease. Both conserved end residues are part of each CDR3. The size of a clone is reported for some rows only, either as once, few or many, or as a class for expanded clones.

j_call	clone_size	v_call	cdr3_aa
TRBJ1-6	once	TRBV28	CASTGRQEYNSPLHF
TRBJ2-7	-	TRBV29-1	CSVARAGTPSYEQYF
TRBJ1-1	-	TRBV6-6	CASRLVSNTEAFF
TRBJ1-2	-	TRBV7-2	CASSLMGQGGYTF
TRBJ1-2	once	TRBV28	CASRNGGGGEGYTF
TRBJ2-7	-	TRBV28	CASSLSGDSYEQYF
TRBJ2-7	-	TRBV11-2	CASSPIQGSSYEQYF
TRBJ1-5	-	TRBV24-1	CATSDLRGNQPQHF
TRBJ1-5	-	TRBV6-5	CASSLRLASNQPQHF
TRBJ2-1	-	TRBV4-2	CASSQEGGLQFF
TRBJ1-2	-	TRBV24-1	CATSDIRDWLNYGYTF
TRBJ2-3	once	TRBV9	CASSVEGTDTQYF
TRBJ2-5	-	TRBV3-1/TRBV3-2	CASSQSERSQYF
TRBJ2-5	-	TRBV18	CASSPLAGRETQYF
TRBJ1-1	-	TRBV13	CASSSPGTGASQVAFF
TRBJ2-7	-	TRBV6-6	CASSRNANSYEQYF
TRBJ2-3	-	TRBV29-1	CSAKTGQDTQYF
TRBJ2-7	-	TRBV4-1	CASSQDTVRQGSEQYF
TRBJ1-2	-	TRBV14	CASSQGSTGGLWNYGYTF
TRBJ2-1	-	TRBV28	CASSPPGQGRNEQFF
TRBJ1-1	-	TRBV19	CASSIAGQGAVRTEAFF
TRBJ2-7	-	TRBV6-2/TRBV6-3	CASSYSMHSSYEQYF
TRBJ2-7	few	TRBV2	CASTEEGRISYEQYF
TRBJ2-1	-	TRBV19	CASSLRTGTTDEQFF
TRBJ2-5	-	TRBV18	CASSSLRGLQETQYF
TRBJ1-3	-	TRBV7-8	CASSPRDRGTGNTIYF
TRBJ2-1	-	TRBV20-1	CSVSRGPQGFF
TRBJ1-1	-	TRBV10-3	CAISEVGEGEAFF
TRBJ2-6	-	TRBV19	CASSIAGLGANVLTF
TRBJ2-7	-	TRBV28	CASGSVQGLYEQYF
TRBJ1-2	-	TRBV7-9	CASSYQEGRDTF
TRBJ1-2	-	TRBV27	CASSRQGNYGYTF
TRBJ2-1	-	TRBV29-1	CSATGARGYEQFF
TRBJ2-3	-	TRBV5-1	CASSSAGGLTDTQYF
TRBJ1-3	-	TRBV5-1	CASSPGTGLAWYF
TRBJ2-7	-	TRBV9	CASSVTGTGLYEQYF
TRBJ2-7	-	TRBV2	CASREDGSYEQYF
TRBJ1-5	-	TRBV28	CASSWTGGNQPQHF
TRBJ2-5	-	TRBV30	CAWSTRVVGETQYF
TRBJ1-3	-	TRBV2	CASNRGVRGNTIYF
TRBJ1-2	-	TRBV18	CASSPYQTGGGIYGYTF
TRBJ2-3	-	TRBV11-2	CASSRGRGGTDTQYF
TRBJ2-1	-	TRBV11-2	CASSGPGLRGSSYNEQFF
TRBJ2-7	few	TRBV7-9	CASSISGGVVYEQYF
TRBJ1-6	-	TRBV3-1/TRBV3-2	CASSRRQGIGSPLHF